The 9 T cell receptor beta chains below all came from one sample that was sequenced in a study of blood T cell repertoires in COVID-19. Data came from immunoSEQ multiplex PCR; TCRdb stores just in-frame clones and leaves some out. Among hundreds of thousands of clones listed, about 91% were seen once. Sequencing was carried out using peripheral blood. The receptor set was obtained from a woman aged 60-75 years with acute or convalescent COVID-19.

This chain's CDR3 is CASNTRGSNQPQHF. CDR3 DNA: TGTGCCAGCAATACCAGGGGGAGCAATCAGCCCCAGCATTTT. The chain uses TRBV6-5 and TRBJ1-5; 7 bases agree with TRBD1. Trimming took 7 bases from V and 1 from J; bases not matched to a gene: 4. The germline V gene has CDR1 MNHEY and CDR2 SVGAGI. The CDR3 runs 14 residues.

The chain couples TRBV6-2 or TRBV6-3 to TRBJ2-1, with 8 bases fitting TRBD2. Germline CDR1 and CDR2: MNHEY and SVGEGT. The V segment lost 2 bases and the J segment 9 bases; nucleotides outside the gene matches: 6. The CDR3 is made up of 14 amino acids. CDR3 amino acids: CASSYTSGRGEQFF. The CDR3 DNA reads TGTGCCAGCAGTTACACCAGCGGGAGAGGTGAGCAGTTCTTC.

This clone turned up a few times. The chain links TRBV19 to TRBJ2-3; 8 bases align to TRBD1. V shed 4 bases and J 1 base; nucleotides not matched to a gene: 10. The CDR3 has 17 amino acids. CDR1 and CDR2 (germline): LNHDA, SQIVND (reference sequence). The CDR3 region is CASSTRQGLGGTDTQYF. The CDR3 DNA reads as TGTGCCAGTAGTACACGACAGGGGCTAGGGGGCACAGATACGCAGTATTTT.

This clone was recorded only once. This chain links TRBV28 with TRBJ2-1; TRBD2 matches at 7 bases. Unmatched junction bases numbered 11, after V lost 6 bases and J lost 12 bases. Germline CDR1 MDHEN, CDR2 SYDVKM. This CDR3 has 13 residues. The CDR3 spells CASRYLAAQRQFF. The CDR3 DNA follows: TGTGCCAGCAGGTATCTAGCGGCCCAGAGGCAGTTCTTC. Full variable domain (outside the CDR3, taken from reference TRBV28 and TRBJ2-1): DVKVTQSSRYLVKRTGEKVFLECVQDMDHENMFWYRQDPGLGLRLIYFSYDVKMKEKGDIPEGYSVSREKKERFSLILESASTNQTSMYLCASRYLAAQRQFFGPGTRLTVL.

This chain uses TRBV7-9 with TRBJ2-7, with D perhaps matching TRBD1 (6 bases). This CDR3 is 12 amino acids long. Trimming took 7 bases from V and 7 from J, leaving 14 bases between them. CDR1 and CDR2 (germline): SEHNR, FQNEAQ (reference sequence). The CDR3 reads CASTFQGREQYF. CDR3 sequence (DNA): TGTGCCAGCACATTCCAGGGGCGGGAGCAGTACTTC.

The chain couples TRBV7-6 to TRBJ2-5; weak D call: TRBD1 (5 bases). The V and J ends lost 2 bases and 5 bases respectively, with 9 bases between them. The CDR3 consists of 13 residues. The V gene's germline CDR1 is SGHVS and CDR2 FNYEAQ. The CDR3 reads CASSLKGQETQYF. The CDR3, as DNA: TGTGCCAGCAGCTTAAAGGGGCAGGAGACCCAGTACTTC.

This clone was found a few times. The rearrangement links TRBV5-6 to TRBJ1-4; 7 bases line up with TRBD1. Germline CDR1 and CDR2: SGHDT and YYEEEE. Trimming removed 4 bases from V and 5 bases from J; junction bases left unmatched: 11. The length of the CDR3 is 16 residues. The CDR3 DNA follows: TGTGCCAGCAGCGAGTTAGGGACAGCCACCAATGAAAAACTGTTTTTT. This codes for CASSELGTATNEKLFF.

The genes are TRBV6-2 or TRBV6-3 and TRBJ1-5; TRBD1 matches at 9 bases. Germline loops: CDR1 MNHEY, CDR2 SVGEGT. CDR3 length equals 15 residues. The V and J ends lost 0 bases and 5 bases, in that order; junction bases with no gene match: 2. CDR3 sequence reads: CASSYSQGAYQPQHF. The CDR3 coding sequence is TGTGCCAGCAGTTACTCACAGGGGGCGTATCAGCCCCAGCATTTT.

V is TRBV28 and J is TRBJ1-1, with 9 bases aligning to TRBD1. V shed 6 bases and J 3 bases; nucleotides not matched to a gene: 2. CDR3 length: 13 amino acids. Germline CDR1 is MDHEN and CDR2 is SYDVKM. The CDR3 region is CASRGQGYTEAFF. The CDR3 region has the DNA TGTGCCAGCAGGGGACAGGGTTACACTGAAGCTTTCTTT.